This TCR beta chain was sequenced for a study of radiotherapy plus CTLA-4 blockade in lung cancer. General study findings and limits: Expansion in blood of tumor-derived TCR clones was seen after radiotherapy plus ipilimumab.

Clones were sequenced by immunoSEQ multiplex PCR, and TCRdb holds only the in-frame ones, with some missing. The repertoire includes more than 95,000 clones, 60% to 75% of them detected once, and roughly 2.8% sits in the top ten. The V end lost 3 bases, the J end lost 0 bases, and 18 bases lay between the germline ends. Germline V lookup: CDR1 KGHSH, CDR2 LQKENI. This CDR3 region has 18 residues. In this sample, this clone turned up a few times. What it recognizes is unknown. The sequence derives from a human donor with non-small cell lung cancer who had a partial response to radiotherapy plus ipilimumab. Some clones in this sample may be carry-over from other donors' samples. The chain combines TRBV18 with TRBJ1-3; D ambiguous. Here the sequenced sample was peripheral blood, taken from a patient treated with radiotherapy plus ipilimumab. CDR3 sequence (DNA): TGTGCCAGCTCACCCATCCCCCTTGGCCTCAGCTCTGGAAACACCATATATTTT. Protein sequence: CASSPIPLGLSSGNTIYF.